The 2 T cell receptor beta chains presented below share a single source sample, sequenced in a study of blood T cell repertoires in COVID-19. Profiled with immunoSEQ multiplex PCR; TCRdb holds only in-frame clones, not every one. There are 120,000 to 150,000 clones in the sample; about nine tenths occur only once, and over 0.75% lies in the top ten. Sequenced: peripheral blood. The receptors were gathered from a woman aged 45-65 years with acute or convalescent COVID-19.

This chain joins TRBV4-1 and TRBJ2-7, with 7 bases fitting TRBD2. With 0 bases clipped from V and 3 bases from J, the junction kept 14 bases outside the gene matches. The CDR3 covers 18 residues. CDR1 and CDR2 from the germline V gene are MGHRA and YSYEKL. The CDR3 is CASSQEVSRSGGNYEQYF. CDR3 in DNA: TGCGCCAGCAGCCAAGAAGTTTCAAGGTCCGGGGGGAACTACGAGCAGTACTTC.

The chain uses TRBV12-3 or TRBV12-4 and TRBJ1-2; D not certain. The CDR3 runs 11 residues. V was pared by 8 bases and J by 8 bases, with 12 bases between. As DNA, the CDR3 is TGTGCCAGCTCGAAAGGGAGAGGCTACACCTTC. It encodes CASSKGRGYTF.